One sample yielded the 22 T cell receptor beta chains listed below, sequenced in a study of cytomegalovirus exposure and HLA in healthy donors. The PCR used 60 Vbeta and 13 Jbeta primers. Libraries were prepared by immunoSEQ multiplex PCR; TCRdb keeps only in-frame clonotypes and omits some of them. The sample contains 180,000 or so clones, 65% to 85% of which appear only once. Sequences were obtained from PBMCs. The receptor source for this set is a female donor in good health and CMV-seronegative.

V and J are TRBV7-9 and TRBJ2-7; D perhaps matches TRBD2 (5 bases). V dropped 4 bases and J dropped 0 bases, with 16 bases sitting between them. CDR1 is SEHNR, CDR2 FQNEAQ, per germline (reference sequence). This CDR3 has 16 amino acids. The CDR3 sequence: CASSYLGQAGSYEQYF. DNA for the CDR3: TGTGCCAGCAGCTACCTGGGTCAGGCGGGCTCCTACGAGCAGTACTTC.

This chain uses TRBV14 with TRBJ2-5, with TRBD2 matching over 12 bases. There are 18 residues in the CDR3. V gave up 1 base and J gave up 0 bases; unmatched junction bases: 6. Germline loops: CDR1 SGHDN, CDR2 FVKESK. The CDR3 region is CASSQGLLAGGYQETQYF. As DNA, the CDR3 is TGTGCCAGCAGCCAAGGATTGCTAGCGGGAGGGTACCAAGAGACCCAGTACTTC.

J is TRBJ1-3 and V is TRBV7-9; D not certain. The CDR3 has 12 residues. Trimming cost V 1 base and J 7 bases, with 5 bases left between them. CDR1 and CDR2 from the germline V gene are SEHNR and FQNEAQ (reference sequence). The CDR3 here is CASSLVLNTIYF. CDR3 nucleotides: TGTGCCAGCAGCTTAGTCTTGAACACCATATATTTT.

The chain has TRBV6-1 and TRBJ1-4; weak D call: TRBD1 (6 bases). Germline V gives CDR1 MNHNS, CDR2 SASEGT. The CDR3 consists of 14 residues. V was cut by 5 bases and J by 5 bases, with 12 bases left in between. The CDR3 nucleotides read TGTGCCAGCAGTCCGGACAGAGGGAATGAAAAACTGTTTTTT. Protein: CASSPDRGNEKLFF.

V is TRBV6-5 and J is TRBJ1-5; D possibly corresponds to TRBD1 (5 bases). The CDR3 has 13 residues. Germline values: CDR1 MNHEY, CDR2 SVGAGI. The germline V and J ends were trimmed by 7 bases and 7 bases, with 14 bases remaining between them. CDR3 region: CASTKGREQPQHF. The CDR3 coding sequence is TGTGCCAGCACCAAGGGGCGGGAACAGCCCCAGCATTTT.

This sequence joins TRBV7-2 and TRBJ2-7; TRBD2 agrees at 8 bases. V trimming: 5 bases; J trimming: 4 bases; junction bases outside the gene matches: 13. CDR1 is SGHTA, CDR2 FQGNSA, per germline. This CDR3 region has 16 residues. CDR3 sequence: CASSPDGAGVGYEQYF. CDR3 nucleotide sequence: TGTGCCAGCAGCCCCGATGGAGCGGGGGTCGGGTACGAGCAGTACTTC. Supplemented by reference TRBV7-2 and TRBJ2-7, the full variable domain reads GAGVSQSPSNKVTEKGKDVELRCDPISGHTALYWYRQSLGQGLEFLIYFQGNSAPDKSGLPSDRFSAERTGGSVSTLTIQRTQQEDSAVYLCASSPDGAGVGYEQYFGPGTRLTVT.

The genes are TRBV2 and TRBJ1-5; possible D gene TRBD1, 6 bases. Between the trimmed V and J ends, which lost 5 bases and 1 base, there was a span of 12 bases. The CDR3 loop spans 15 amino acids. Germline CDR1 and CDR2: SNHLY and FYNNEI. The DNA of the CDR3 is TGTGCCAGCAGTCAAGAGGGGGACAGCAATCAGCCCCAGCATTTT. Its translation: CASSQEGDSNQPQHF.

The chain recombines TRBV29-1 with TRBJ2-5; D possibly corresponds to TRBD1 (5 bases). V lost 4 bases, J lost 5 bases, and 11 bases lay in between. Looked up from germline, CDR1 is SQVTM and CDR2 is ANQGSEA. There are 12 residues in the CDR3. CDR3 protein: CSVGAGYETQYF. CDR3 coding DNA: TGCAGCGTTGGGGCAGGGTACGAGACCCAGTACTTC.

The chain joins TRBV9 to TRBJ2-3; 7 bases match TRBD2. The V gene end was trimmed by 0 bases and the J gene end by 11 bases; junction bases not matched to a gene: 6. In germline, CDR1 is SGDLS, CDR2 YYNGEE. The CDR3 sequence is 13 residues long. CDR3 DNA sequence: TGTGCCAGCAGCGTAGGGGGGGTAGCGGGGCAGTATTTT. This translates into CASSVGGVAGQYF.

The CDR3 DNA reads as TGCGCCAGCAGCTTGGAGGCGGGACCGGCGCCCCAGCATTTT. It translates to CASSLEAGPAPQHF. The chain carries TRBV5-1 and TRBJ1-5; D is perhaps TRBD1 (5 bases). The CDR3 is made up of 14 amino acids. Trimming stripped 0 bases from V and 9 bases from J, with 13 bases between. In germline, CDR1 is SGHRS, CDR2 YFSETQ. Looking up the rest from reference TRBV5-1 and TRBJ1-5 gives the full variable domain: KAGVTQTPRYLIKTRGQQVTLSCSPISGHRSVSWYQQTPGQGLQFLFEYFSETQRNKGNFPGRFSGRQFSNSRSEMNVSTLELGDSALYLCASSLEAGPAPQHFGDGTRLSIL.

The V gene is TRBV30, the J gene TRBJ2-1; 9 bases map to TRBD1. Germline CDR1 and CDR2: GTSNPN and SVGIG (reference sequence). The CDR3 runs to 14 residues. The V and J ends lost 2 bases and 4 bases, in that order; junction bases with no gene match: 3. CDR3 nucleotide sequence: TGTGCCTGGAGTCCCGGACAGGGGTACAATGAGCAGTTCTTC. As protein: CAWSPGQGYNEQFF.

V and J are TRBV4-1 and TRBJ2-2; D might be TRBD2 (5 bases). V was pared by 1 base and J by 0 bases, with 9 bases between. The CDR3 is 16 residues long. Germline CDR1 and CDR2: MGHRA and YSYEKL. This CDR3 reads CASSQGRTSNTGELFF. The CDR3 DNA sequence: TGCGCCAGCAGCCAAGGGAGGACCTCGAACACCGGGGAGCTGTTTTTT.

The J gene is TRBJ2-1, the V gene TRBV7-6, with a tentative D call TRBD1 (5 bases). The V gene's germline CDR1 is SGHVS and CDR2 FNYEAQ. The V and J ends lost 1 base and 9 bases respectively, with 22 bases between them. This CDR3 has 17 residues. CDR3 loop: CASSLGAWGFKVGEQFF. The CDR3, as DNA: TGTGCCAGCAGCTTAGGGGCGTGGGGCTTTAAAGTCGGTGAGCAGTTCTTC.

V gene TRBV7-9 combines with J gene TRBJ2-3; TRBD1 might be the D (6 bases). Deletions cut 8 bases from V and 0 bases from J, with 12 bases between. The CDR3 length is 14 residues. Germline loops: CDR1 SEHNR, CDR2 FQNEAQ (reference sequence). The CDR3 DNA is TGTGCCAGCGGGGGCGCGACTAGCACAGATACGCAGTATTTT. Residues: CASGGATSTDTQYF.

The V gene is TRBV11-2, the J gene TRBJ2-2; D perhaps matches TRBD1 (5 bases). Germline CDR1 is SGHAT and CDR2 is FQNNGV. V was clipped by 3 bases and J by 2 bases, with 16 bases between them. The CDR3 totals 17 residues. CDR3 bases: TGTGCCAGCAGCTTTGAATTATTGACAGCCAACACCGGGGAGCTGTTTTTT. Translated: CASSFELLTANTGELFF.

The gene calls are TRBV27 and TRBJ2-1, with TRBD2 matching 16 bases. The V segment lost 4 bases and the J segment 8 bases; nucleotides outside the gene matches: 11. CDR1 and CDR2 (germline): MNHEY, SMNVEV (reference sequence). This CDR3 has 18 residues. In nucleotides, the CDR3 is TGTGCCAGCAGTTACGGTACCGGGACTAGCGGGAGGGTCGATGAGCAGTTCTTC. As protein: CASSYGTGTSGRVDEQFF.

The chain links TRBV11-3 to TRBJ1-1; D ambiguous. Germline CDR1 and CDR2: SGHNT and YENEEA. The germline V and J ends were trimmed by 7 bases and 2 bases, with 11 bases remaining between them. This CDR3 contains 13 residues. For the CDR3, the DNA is TGTGCCAGCACCGAACACCAAAACACTGAAGCTTTCTTT. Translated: CASTEHQNTEAFF. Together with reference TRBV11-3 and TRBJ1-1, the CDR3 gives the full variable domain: EAGVVQSPRYKIIEKKQPVAFWCNPISGHNTLYWYLQNLGQGPELLIRYENEEAVDDSQLPKDRFSAERLKGVDSTLKIQPAELGDSAVYLCASTEHQNTEAFFGQGTRLTVV.

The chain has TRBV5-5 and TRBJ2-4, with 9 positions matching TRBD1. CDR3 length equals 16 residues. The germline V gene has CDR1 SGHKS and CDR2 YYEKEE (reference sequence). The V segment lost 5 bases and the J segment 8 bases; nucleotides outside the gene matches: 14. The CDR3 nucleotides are TGTGCCAGCAGATTTACAGGGGGCCAGGAATGGGACATTCAGTACTTC. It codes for CASRFTGGQEWDIQYF.

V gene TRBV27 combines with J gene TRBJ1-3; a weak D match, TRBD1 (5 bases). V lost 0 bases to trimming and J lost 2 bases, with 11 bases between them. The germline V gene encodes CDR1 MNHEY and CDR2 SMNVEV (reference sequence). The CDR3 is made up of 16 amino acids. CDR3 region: CASSLSPQGTGNTIYF. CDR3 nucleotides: TGTGCCAGCAGTTTATCCCCCCAGGGAACTGGAAACACCATATATTTT.

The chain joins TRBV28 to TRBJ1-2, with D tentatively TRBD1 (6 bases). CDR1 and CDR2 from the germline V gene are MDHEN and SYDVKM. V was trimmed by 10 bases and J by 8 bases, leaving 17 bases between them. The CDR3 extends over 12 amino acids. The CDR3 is CATASYRDGYTF. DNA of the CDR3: TGTGCCACAGCGAGTTACAGGGACGGCTACACCTTC.

Here the CDR3 DNA reads TGTGCCACCAGCAGAGAGGGGCCCAGACAGGGGCCCTACGAGCAGTACTTC. Translating it yields CATSREGPRQGPYEQYF. The V gene is TRBV15, the J gene TRBJ2-7; 8 bases are a match to TRBD1. The length of the CDR3 is 17 residues. Germline V lookup: CDR1 LNHNV, CDR2 YYDKDF (reference sequence). The V and J ends lost 0 bases and 2 bases, in that order; junction bases with no gene match: 9.

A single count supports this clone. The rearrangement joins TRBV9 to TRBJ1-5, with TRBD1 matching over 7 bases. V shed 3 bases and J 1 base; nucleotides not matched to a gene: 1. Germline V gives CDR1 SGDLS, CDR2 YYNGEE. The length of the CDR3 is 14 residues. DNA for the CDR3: TGTGCCAGCAGCGCGACAGGGAGCAATCAGCCCCAGCATTTT. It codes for CASSATGSNQPQHF.